What follows describes a single T cell receptor beta chain. The data were produced by immunoSEQ multiplex PCR, yet TCRdb's version contains in-frame clones alone and is incomplete. The sample has 2 million to 3 million clones, approximately 93% seen once. This sample was included in a study of shared clonotypes between healthy human individuals. The CDR3 covers 16 residues. V dropped 6 bases and J dropped 0; count of bases not matched to a gene: 10. The CD4+ fraction was divided into a CD45RA+ naive subset and a CD45RA-negative memory subset. The chain links TRBV6-7 to TRBJ1-2, with 7 bases fitting TRBD1. TRBV6-7 is an ORF, with its function uncertain. The sequence derives from a man between 18 and 35 years old in good health. Some clones in this sample may be carry-over from other donors' samples. Sequencing was carried out using naive CD4+ T cells from PBMCs. Subset in this sample: CD45RA+ positively selected. The CDR3 loop is CASRRKGTAPNYGYTF. In DNA, the CDR3 is TGTGCCAGCAGGAGGAAAGGGACAGCTCCTAACTATGGCTACACCTTC.